The source of this T cell receptor beta chain is a study of shared clonotypes between healthy human individuals (dated by TCRdb to 2019 to 2021). Background for the entire study: The cohort comprised a couple of women and a few men aged 18 to 49 years. For each donor, CD4 naive and CD4 memory were each run on three plates, CD8 naive on two plates, and CD8 memory on one plate. Blood TCR repertoires of roughly 5 healthy adults were deeply sequenced to estimate repertoire size and the extent of clonotype sharing between individuals. Different laboratories and diverse techniques were used to prepare libraries and sequence TCR repertoires, to increase sequencing depth and limit assay-specific biases. Each donor's leukapheresis produced roughly between roughly 0.85 and 9.5 billion PBMCs.

The CDR3 contains 13 residues, cysteine and phenylalanine counted. Only the CDR3 DNA stays, 39 bases, in frame from base 1. V is cut by 7 bases and J by 1 base, and the space between the germline ends is 13 bases. The germline V gene supplies CDR1 SQVTM and CDR2 ANQGSEA. The donors were healthy, HIV-negative adults with no recently reported acute infections or vaccinations. All donors were Caucasian adults living in Nashville, Tennessee, USA. CD4+ T cells were enriched by magnetic negative selection, after which naive cells were positively selected on CD45RA and the negative fraction was taken as the memory subset. After blood collection by leukapheresis, PBMCs were isolated using Ficoll-Histopaque density gradient centrifugation and then cryopreserved in the vapor phase of liquid nitrogen. Analytical flow cytometry was used to check the purity and quantity of each magnetically sorted T cell population. From each sorted fraction, genomic DNA was isolated and quantified by UV absorbance on a Nanodrop 2000c.

What the study reported, not specific to this receptor: Because the study included only a small number of donors, the genetic and exposure-history diversity represented was limited. Sampling was restricted to blood, and TCR repertoires in tissues likely differ from the TCR repertoires found in blood. Naive subsets generally had larger estimated clonotype richness than memory subsets did. Clonotypes shared by all four sorted-subset donors showed higher generation probabilities than non-shared clonotypes. Pairwise subsampling led to the expectation that sequencing depth would affect the degree of clonotype sharing among donors. Around 5% of naive CD4, around 3.6% of naive CD8, 2.3% of memory CD4, and 0.35% to 0.5% of memory CD8 clonotypes were shared across four donors. Rarefaction of sorted-subset datasets indicated incomplete sequencing despite the large sequencing depth.

Using the deep immunoSEQ assay, multiplex PCR amplified TCR CDR3 regions from genomic DNA. Extracted genomic DNA from each cell subset was distributed evenly across all wells of several immunoSEQ 96-well plates, and each plate was treated as a replicate. For sorted subsets, around 200 ng genomic DNA, equal to 30,000 or so T cell genomes, was loaded into each replicate PCR. Purified libraries were measured with a Qubit 3.0 fluorometer, size-checked on a Bioanalyzer 2100, and measured again with the KAPA Library Quantification kit. Each immunoSEQ 96-well plate was sequenced on its own single-read 150-cycle Illumina NextSeq 550 flow cell. The authors' analysis ran thus. Because the immunoSEQ output included only junctional sequences and no quality scores, the filtering could not be the same as the filtering used for full-length reads. To assign V/J genes and CDR3, sequences were annotated using PyIR, a Python wrapper for IgBLAST v1.9, with IMGT germline references. Reads with weak V/J assignments (E-value above 1e-6), missing CDR3, stop codons, out-of-frame junctions, or ambiguous translated residues were removed. V3J clonotypes were defined as sequences sharing an identical inferred V gene, J gene, and CDR3 amino acid sequence. The percentage overlap between two repertoires was calculated by dividing the number of shared unique clonotypes by the size of the smaller repertoire. Three approaches were used to assess repertoire richness: RTK rarefaction, the Chao1 estimator, and Recon v2.1 estimates of unobserved clonotypes. Generation probabilities for all TCRbeta clonotypes obtained by the gDNA method from several donors were computed using OLGA. In TCRdb, the immuneACCESS table is reduced to in-frame sequences with V and J assigned. These tables do not hold every clone; where another copy was compared, an unresolved V gene accounts for under half, and the others remain unexplained. That table is the source of V, J and clone size, and D and trimming were worked out from the DNA. Present in this sample are about 2.4 million clones, approximately 93% of which were seen just once. 0.36% of the sample is held by the ten biggest clonotypes.

About this clone itself: This clone's antigen is unknown. Per-base qualities were not stored, and no clone one base away is much larger.

The receptor comes from a man between 18 and 35 years old in good health. Some clones in this sample may be carry-over from other donors' samples. The sequence links TRBV29-1 to TRBJ2-5; no D gene call is confident. Sequenced material: naive CD4+ T cells from PBMCs. The cell subset or site label for this specimen denotes: CD45RA+ positively selected. The CDR3 in this case is CSGGRALQETQYF. Read as DNA, the sequence is TGCAGCGGAGGACGGGCCCTCCAAGAGACCCAGTACTTC.